This TCR beta chain was captured in a study of shared clonotypes between healthy human individuals. A CD45RA-negative memory subset and a CD45RA+ naive subset were separated from the CD4+ cells. Concerning this clone: Its specificity is not known.

The V end was cut by 6 bases, the J end by 2 bases, with 17 bases between. Germline V gene lookup returns CDR1 SQVTM and CDR2 ANQGSEA. The CDR3 runs to 14 residues. General observations from the study: At large depth, rarefaction still showed sorted-subset sequencing to be incomplete.

Some clones are missing from TCRdb's copy, which holds only in-frame ones; the method was immunoSEQ multiplex PCR. The table has some 1.5 million clones, nearly 99% seen once. The TCR sequence derives from a young man in good health. V gene TRBV29-1 combines with J gene TRBJ2-7; either TRBD1 or TRBD2 may supply D (5 bases each). Material for sequencing was naive CD4+ T cells sorted from blood. Subset of the sample: CD45RA+ positively selected. The CDR3: CSVTRGGRAYEQYF. Here the CDR3 DNA reads TGCAGCGTAACTAGGGGTGGCAGGGCCTACGAGCAGTACTTC.